The entry below describes one TCR beta chain. Its antigen is still unknown. The sample belongs to a study of CD8+ T cells in alopecia areata. The CDR3 spans 15 residues. Trimming removed 0 bases from V and 2 bases from J, with 10 bases in between. Germline CDR1 is PRHDT and CDR2 is FYEKMQ (reference sequence). Extraction and reverse transcription of RNA yielded cDNA as the sequencing template. Here immunoSEQ multiplex PCR was the method, and the copy in TCRdb shows in-frame clones only, minus some. The data show 90,000 to 130,000 clones, with over 55% seen just once and approximately 23% held by the top ten. Study-wide results and limits: Lesional scalp, especially alopecia totalis/universalis, showed higher clonality than normal scalp. Scalp sample data also include resident alphabeta T cells from normal skin.

V usage is TRBV13 and J usage is TRBJ2-5, with D uncertain. The sequence came from a human donor with alopecia areata. The sample was NKG2D-low CD8+ T cells sorted from blood. The DNA of the CDR3 is TGTGCCAGCAGCTTAGGCCGAGGCAGACAAGAGACCCAGTACTTC. Residues: CASSLGRGRQETQYF.